These 15 T cell receptor beta chains originate from one sample sequenced in a study of blood T cell repertoires in COVID-19. This table comes from immunoSEQ multiplex PCR, and its TCRdb copy is limited to in-frame clones, with some not included. The data hold about 210,000 clones, with around 80% observed a single time. The sequenced material came from peripheral blood. These receptors were obtained from a woman aged 40 to 49 with acute or convalescent COVID-19.

The chain joins TRBV30 to TRBJ2-7; TRBD1 aligns across 9 bases. The J segment lost 1 base and the V segment lost 5 bases, leaving 9 bases of the junction unmatched. The CDR3 has 15 residues. CDR1 and CDR2 from the germline V gene are GTSNPN and SVGIG (reference sequence). CDR3 in amino acids: CAWGEGTGNSYEQYF. CDR3 in DNA: TGTGCCTGGGGTGAGGGGACAGGGAATTCCTACGAGCAGTACTTC.

DNA for the CDR3: TGTGCCAGCAGCTTAGGGATGGAGGGAACTGAAGCTTTCTTT. Translated, it gives CASSLGMEGTEAFF. The chain links TRBV11-3 to TRBJ1-1; D is undetermined. The CDR3 sequence is 14 residues long. Trimming removed 1 base at V and 5 bases at J, with 11 bases between. Germline assignment: CDR1 SGHNT and CDR2 YENEEA.

The chain combines TRBV19 with TRBJ2-1; 9 nucleotides agree with TRBD2. CDR3 length: 19 residues. Germline V gene lookup returns CDR1 LNHDA and CDR2 SQIVND (reference sequence). V gave up 2 bases and J gave up 0 bases; unmatched junction bases: 11. The CDR3 DNA sequence: TGTGCCAGTAGTATAACAGGCGGGGGGGCCGGAGGCTCCTACAATGAGCAGTTCTTC. Protein: CASSITGGGAGGSYNEQFF.

The chain joins TRBV4-1 to TRBJ1-4; 7 nucleotides match TRBD1. The germline CDR1 and CDR2 sequences are MGHRA and YSYEKL. The CDR3 runs 15 residues. The J segment lost 8 bases and the V segment lost 2 bases, leaving 8 bases of the junction unmatched. As DNA, the CDR3 is TGCGCCAGCAGCCAACCTAGACAGGGTGGGGAAAAACTGTTTTTT. Its protein is CASSQPRQGGEKLFF.

This clone showed up just a few times. The chain joins TRBV10-1 to TRBJ2-7, with 9 positions matching TRBD1. J lost 2 bases, V lost 5 bases, and 4 bases had no gene match. CDR1 is WNHNN, CDR2 SYGVQD, per germline (reference sequence). CDR3 size: 14 residues. The CDR3 protein is CASSWDRVPYEQYF. The CDR3, as DNA: TGCGCCAGCAGTTGGGACAGGGTCCCCTACGAGCAGTACTTC.

The chain has TRBV7-7 and TRBJ2-5; 8 bases match TRBD2. The CDR3 is 12 amino acids. Germline CDR1 and CDR2: SSHAT and FNYEAQ (reference sequence). The trim removed 7 bases at V and 4 bases at J, leaving 2 bases unmatched. The CDR3, as DNA: TGTGCCAGCATCGGGGGGGGAGAGACCCAGTACTTC. Encoded protein: CASIGGGETQYF.

J is TRBJ1-6 and V is TRBV3-1 (or the pseudogene TRBV3-2), with TRBD1 identical over 8 bases. Germline loops: CDR1 LGHDT, CDR2 YNNKEL (reference sequence). The J segment lost 8 bases and the V segment lost 1 base, leaving 4 bases of the junction unmatched. The CDR3 is made up of 15 amino acids. The CDR3 sequence: CASSQGTGLYSPLHF. The CDR3 region has the DNA TGTGCCAGCAGCCAAGGGACAGGGCTTTATTCACCCCTCCACTTT.

The gene calls are TRBV6-1 and TRBJ1-4; D gene uncertain. CDR1 and CDR2 from the germline V gene are MNHNS and SASEGT. The CDR3 spans 15 residues. Trimming removed 3 bases from V and 7 bases from J, with 15 bases in between. The CDR3 is CASSEPFSGVEKLFF. CDR3 nucleotides: TGTGCCAGCAGTGAGCCCTTTAGCGGGGTTGAAAAACTGTTTTTT.

This chain links TRBV15 with TRBJ1-3; 7 bases align to TRBD1. V trimming: 1 base; J trimming: 0 bases; junction bases outside the gene matches: 6. The CDR3 consists of 17 residues. Per germline, CDR1 LNHNV and CDR2 YYDKDF (reference sequence). The CDR3 coding sequence is TGTGCCACCAGCAGAGCCTACGGGACAGACTCTGGAAACACCATATATTTT. Protein: CATSRAYGTDSGNTIYF.

The rearrangement uses TRBV12-5 and TRBJ2-7, with TRBD1 identical over 10 bases. Germline values: CDR1 LGHNT, CDR2 FRNRAP. The CDR3 spans 15 residues. J lost 2 bases, V lost 1 base, and 2 bases had no gene match. For the CDR3, the DNA is TGTGCTAGTGGTTTGGCCGGGACAGGGGCCTACGAGCAGTACTTC. Translating it yields CASGLAGTGAYEQYF.

V gene TRBV24-1 combines with J gene TRBJ1-5; TRBD1 agrees at 10 bases. CDR1 and CDR2 (germline): KGHDR, SFDVKD. This CDR3 is 15 amino acids long. After removal of 9 bases from V and 2 bases from J, the junction contained 6 bases not matched to a gene. CDR3 in DNA: TGTGCCACCGGAGACAGGGGGCGAGGCAATCAGCCCCAGCATTTT. This codes for CATGDRGRGNQPQHF.

This chain joins TRBV19 and TRBJ2-7; D is unclear. Trimming shortened V by 1 base and J by 3 bases, and 7 bases separated the two germline ends. Germline V gives CDR1 LNHDA, CDR2 SQIVND (reference sequence). This CDR3 has 13 amino acids. The CDR3 region has the DNA TGTGCCAGTAGTATAGTAGTGAGCTACGAGCAGTACTTC. Its protein is CASSIVVSYEQYF.

The rearrangement joins TRBV5-4 to TRBJ2-3, with 9 bases lining up with TRBD2. This CDR3 has 15 residues. Trimming at V came to 3 bases and at J to 5 bases, leaving 7 bases not matched to a gene. Germline V lookup: CDR1 SGHNT, CDR2 YYREEE (reference sequence). This CDR3 is CASSSLAGAGDTQYF. The CDR3 nucleotides are TGTGCCAGCAGCTCCTTAGCGGGAGCGGGAGATACGCAGTATTTT.

The chain uses TRBV14 and TRBJ2-3; 12 bases are a match to TRBD2. The ends lost 3 bases at V and 4 bases at J; junction bases unmatched: 2. Germline CDR1 and CDR2: SGHDN and FVKESK. This CDR3 is 15 amino acids long. This chain's CDR3 is CASSHGLAGPDTQYF. The CDR3 nucleotides are TGTGCCAGCAGCCATGGACTAGCGGGACCAGATACGCAGTATTTT.

The chain employs TRBV6-2 or TRBV6-3 and TRBJ2-1, with TRBD2 as a possible D gene (6 bases). The germline gives CDR1 MNHEY, CDR2 SVGEGT. There are 20 residues in the CDR3. Trimming shortened V by 6 bases and J by 2 bases, and 29 bases separated the two germline ends. The CDR3 is CASSPGSGIGSKRAYNEQFF. CDR3 nucleotides: TGTGCCAGCAGCCCCGGGTCGGGCATCGGGTCGAAGCGGGCCTACAATGAGCAGTTCTTC.